This TCR beta chain was sequenced for a study of CD8 T cells in Susac syndrome. Looking at the study overall: When their blood was taken, patients with Susac syndrome were therapy-naive, taking corticosteroids, or taking intravenous immunoglobulin alone. Whole-study findings and limits: Total CD8+ repertoires held 15 to 20 Susac-specific public clones, while CD8+ TEMRA repertoires held several.

Reverse transcription of about 0.5 to 1 ug RNA used random hexamers. Amplification of TCR beta CDR3 across 54 Vbeta and 13 Jbeta was performed with immunoSEQ multiplex PCR. TCRdb reanalysed the immunoSEQ multiplex PCR reads using MiXCR and keeps one entry per CDR3 protein. The repertoire has about 110,000 distinct CDR3 sequences, approximately 93% of them found once; the top ten carry around 0.38%. Sequencing of TCR beta was carried out in blood CD8+ and CD4+ T cells. As regards this clonotype: Its antigen is still unknown.

V shed 5 bases and J 6 bases; nucleotides not matched to a gene: 11. The CDR3 runs to 15 residues. Germline V gives CDR1 SGHVS, CDR2 FQNEAQ. The sample was CD8+ T cells from PBMCs. The J gene is TRBJ1-1, the V gene TRBV7-8, with 8 positions matching TRBD1. This sequence was found in a human donor with Susac syndrome. CDR3 region: CASSPYPGDRSEAFF. The CDR3 DNA is TGTGCCAGCAGCCCCTACCCCGGGGACAGGTCTGAAGCTTTCTTT.